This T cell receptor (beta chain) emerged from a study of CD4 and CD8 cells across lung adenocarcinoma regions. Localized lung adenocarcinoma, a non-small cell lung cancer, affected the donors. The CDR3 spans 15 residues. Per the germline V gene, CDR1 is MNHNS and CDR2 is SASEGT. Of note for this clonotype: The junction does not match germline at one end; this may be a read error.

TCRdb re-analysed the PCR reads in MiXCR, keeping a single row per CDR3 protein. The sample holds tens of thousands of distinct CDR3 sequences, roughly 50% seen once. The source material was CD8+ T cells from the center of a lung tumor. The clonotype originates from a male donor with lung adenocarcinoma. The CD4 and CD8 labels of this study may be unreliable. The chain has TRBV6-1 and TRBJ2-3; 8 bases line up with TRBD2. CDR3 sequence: CARGNGGGELDTQYF. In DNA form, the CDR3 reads TGTGCCAGGGGTAACGGGGGGGGCGAGCTGGATACGCAGTATTTC.